Following are 6 T cell receptor beta chains from one sample sequenced in a study of post-analysis software for immune sequencing data. cDNA libraries of TCR beta carried unique molecular identifiers. TCRdb fed the PCR reads into MiXCR, producing one record per CDR3 protein. This sample has 150,000 to 200,000 distinct CDR3 sequences; under 40% occur once, and the top ten carry under 30%. This specimen was blood, taken after autologous hematopoietic stem cell transplantation. Receptor source: a girl aged 10 to 17 with multiple sclerosis.

This chain uses TRBV9 with TRBJ2-5; D remains unclear. Trimming removed 0 bases from V and 3 bases from J, with 6 bases in between. Looked up from germline, CDR1 is SGDLS and CDR2 is YYNGEE. The CDR3 extends over 13 amino acids. CDR3 nucleotide sequence: TGTGCCAGCAGCGTAGCCCTCAAAGAGACCCAGTACTTC. Residues: CASSVALKETQYF.

V usage is TRBV6-5 and J usage is TRBJ1-1, with D uncertain. The CDR3 has 14 residues. V lost 2 bases and J 0 bases, leaving 7 bases between the germline ends. Germline CDR1 and CDR2: MNHEY and SVGAGI. The CDR3 region is CASSYLKLNTEAFF. The CDR3 DNA reads as TGTGCCAGCAGTTACCTGAAACTGAACACTGAAGCTTTCTTT.

This chain connects TRBV14 to TRBJ2-7; perhaps TRBD2 as D (6 bases). CDR1 is SGHDN and CDR2 is FVKESK in the germline V gene. Trimming cost V 2 bases and J 7 bases, with 12 bases left between them. The CDR3 length is 13 residues. The CDR3 region has the DNA TGTGCCAGCAGCCAAACAGCCGGGGGTGAGCAGTACTTC. Its protein product is CASSQTAGGEQYF.

This clonotype appeared many times. V usage is TRBV7-9 and J usage is TRBJ2-7; D unresolved. V lost 1 base, J lost 5 bases, and 9 bases lay in between. This CDR3 is built from 13 residues. Germline CDR1 SEHNR, CDR2 FQNEAQ (reference sequence). The CDR3 bases are TGTGCCAGCAGCTTAGGCGTTAGGGACGAGCAGTACTTC. It is translated as CASSLGVRDEQYF.

This clonotype was observed a few times. The chain has TRBV6-1 and TRBJ2-5, with D uncertain. This CDR3 is 15 amino acids long. V gave up 2 bases and J gave up 5 bases, with 15 bases separating them. In germline, CDR1 is MNHNS, CDR2 SASEGT. The CDR3 is CASSEIGNRAETQYF. The CDR3 DNA is TGTGCCAGCAGTGAAATTGGGAATAGAGCCGAGACCCAGTACTTC.

The chain carries TRBV7-2 and TRBJ1-1, with D uncertain. V lost 5 bases and J 10 bases, leaving 11 bases between the germline ends. The CDR3 runs 11 residues. From germline, CDR1 is SGHTA and CDR2 FQGNSA. The CDR3 DNA is TGTGCCAGCAGCCCTCAGGACGGAGCTTTCTTT. This gives the protein CASSPQDGAFF. Supplemented by reference TRBV7-2 and TRBJ1-1, the full variable domain reads GAGVSQSPSNKVTEKGKDVELRCDPISGHTALYWYRQSLGQGLEFLIYFQGNSAPDKSGLPSDRFSAERTGGSVSTLTIQRTQQEDSAVYLCASSPQDGAFFGQGTRLTVV.